A selection of T cell receptor beta chains follows, all from one sample in a study of sequential checkpoint blockade in melanoma. Sequencing was performed with immunoSEQ multiplex PCR; in TCRdb, only in-frame clones are kept and a portion is missing. The sample lists under 20,000 clones; approximately 81% were seen once. Sample: CD8+ T cells sorted from blood (inferred from file names), taken from a patient given nivolumab and ipilimumab in sequence. These receptor sequences come from a human donor with melanoma. Each CDR3 is given with its conserved first and last residue. Fields, in order: J gene, D gene, V gene, clone size, CDR3 protein, CDR3 DNA. D genes are given only for firm matches. The listing skips clone size in some rows; elsewhere it reads once, few, many or a size class.

TRBJ2-7 TRBD1 TRBV6-5 few CATEPGTGGVYEQYF TGTGCCACCGAACCGGGTACAGGGGGCGTCTACGAGCAGTACTTC
TRBJ1-2 NA TRBV28 once CASSPPLPVANYGYTF TGTGCCAGCAGTCCCCCTCTACCGGTAGCTAACTATGGCTACACCTTT
TRBJ2-5 NA TRBV27 NA CASGRGTETQYF TGTGCCAGTGGTCGGGGGACTGAGACCCAGTACTTC
TRBJ1-5 NA TRBV23-1 NA CASSQYMSKSNQPQHF TGCGCCAGCAGTCAATACATGTCGAAGAGCAATCAGCCCCAGCATTTT
TRBJ2-7 TRBD1 TRBV5-5 NA CASSLSSGTASYEQYF TGTGCCAGCAGCCTCTCCTCCGGGACAGCATCCTACGAGCAGTACTTC
TRBJ2-3 NA TRBV4-3 NA CASSQDRGKTDTQYF TGCGCCAGCAGCCAAGATCGAGGCAAAACAGATACGCAGTATTTT
TRBJ1-2 NA TRBV2 few CAIPDDRTRGYTF TGTGCCATCCCGGATGACCGGACACGTGGCTACACCTTC
TRBJ2-4 NA TRBV30 few CAWSVGQSEVNIQYF TGTGCCTGGAGTGTCGGCCAGTCCGAGGTCAACATTCAGTACTTC
TRBJ2-7 NA TRBV5-1 NA CASSRDGSGDYEQYF TGCGCCAGCAGCCGGGACGGTTCAGGGGACTACGAGCAGTACTTC
TRBJ2-7 TRBD1 TRBV15 few CATSNGGQEVSEQYF TGTGCCACCAGCAATGGGGGACAGGAGGTCAGCGAGCAGTACTTC
TRBJ1-1 NA TRBV2 NA CASGGRLAFF TGTGCCAGCGGAGGGCGTCTAGCTTTCTTT
TRBJ1-4 NA TRBV2 few CASSETAATNEKLFF TGTGCCAGCAGTGAGACAGCTGCAACTAATGAAAAACTGTTTTTT
TRBJ1-1 NA TRBV27 NA CASSYHAGGDTEAFF TGTGCCAGCAGTTACCACGCCGGGGGGGACACTGAAGCTTTCTTT
TRBJ2-1 TRBD1 TRBV6-4 few CASSDTGEGEQFF TGTGCCAGCAGCGACACAGGGGAAGGTGAGCAGTTCTTC
TRBJ2-4 TRBD1 TRBV4-1 NA CASSHGQGAKNIQYF TGCGCCAGCAGCCATGGACAGGGAGCCAAAAACATTCAGTACTTC
TRBJ1-2 TRBD1 TRBV5-6 NA CASSLGQGGAGYTF TGTGCCAGCAGCTTGGGACAGGGGGGCGCTGGCTACACCTTC
TRBJ1-1 NA TRBV7-9 NA CASSLSEGGETEAFF TGTGCCAGCAGCTTATCCGAGGGAGGGGAGACTGAAGCTTTCTTT
TRBJ1-5 NA TRBV19 NA CASSVEGLYSNQPQHF TGTGCCAGTAGCGTGGAGGGGCTTTATAGCAATCAGCCCCAGCATTTT
TRBJ2-7 NA TRBV2 few CASSHTLGDAYEQYF TGTGCCAGCAGTCATACGCTGGGCGACGCCTACGAGCAGTACTTC
TRBJ1-2 TRBD1 TRBV7-8 NA CASSLGTGGNYGYTF TGTGCCAGCAGCTTAGGGACAGGGGGGAACTATGGCTACACCTTC
TRBJ2-7 TRBD2 TRBV7-6 NA CASSRLAGDYEQYF TGTGCCAGCTCCCGACTAGCGGGAGATTACGAGCAGTACTTC
TRBJ1-1 TRBD1 TRBV11-2 NA CASSTWTGENTEAFF TGTGCCAGCAGCACTTGGACAGGGGAGAACACTGAAGCTTTCTTT
TRBJ2-1 NA TRBV29-1 NA CSVEDKTYGGTSPYNEQFF TGCAGCGTTGAAGATAAAACTTACGGGGGTACGTCGCCCTACAATGAGCAGTTCTTC
TRBJ2-7 NA TRBV7-8 NA CASSLARTLTYEQYF TGTGCCAGCAGCTTAGCAAGGACTTTAACCTACGAGCAGTACTTC
TRBJ2-7 TRBD2 TRBV18 few CASSPTSGGAVYEQYF TGTGCCAGCTCCCCCACTAGCGGGGGGGCCGTTTACGAGCAGTACTTC
TRBJ1-1 NA TRBV5-4 NA CASSAGVTEAFF TGTGCCAGCAGCGCAGGGGTAACTGAAGCTTTCTTT
TRBJ2-1 NA TRBV7-6 NA CASSPQGNEQFF TGTGCCAGCAGCCCCCAGGGCAATGAGCAGTTCTTC
TRBJ2-1 NA TRBV19 NA CASSSWSSYNEQFF TGTGCCAGTAGTTCCTGGAGCTCCTACAATGAGCAGTTCTTC
TRBJ2-1 NA TRBV18 NA CASSPATGNEQFF TGTGCCAGCTCACCGGCGACGGGGAATGAGCAGTTCTTC
TRBJ1-1 NA TRBV27 NA CASSLASHMNTEAFF TGTGCCAGCAGTTTAGCCTCACATATGAACACTGAAGCTTTCTTT
TRBJ2-7 NA TRBV27 NA CASSPGTLSYEQYF TGTGCCAGCAGTCCTGGGACACTTTCCTACGAGCAGTACTTC
TRBJ2-2 TRBD1 TRBV18 NA CASSRTGDNTGELFF TGTGCCAGCTCTCGGACAGGCGACAACACCGGGGAGCTGTTTTTT
TRBJ2-1 TRBD2 TRBV7-6 few CASSPSGGGGRANEQFF TGTGCCAGCAGTCCAAGCGGGGGGGGCGGGAGGGCAAATGAGCAGTTCTTC
TRBJ2-2 NA TRBV7-9 NA CASSPRGFTGELFF TGTGCCAGCAGCCCCCGGGGTTTCACCGGGGAGCTGTTTTTT
TRBJ2-7 TRBD2 TRBV6-5 NA CASTNGGAQYF TGTGCCAGCACCAACGGGGGGGCGCAGTACTTC
TRBJ2-1 NA TRBV14 NA CASSQVFNEQFF TGTGCCAGCAGCCAAGTCTTTAATGAGCAGTTCTTC
TRBJ2-5 NA TRBV9 NA CASSPGDWGTQYF TGTGCCAGCAGCCCCGGGGATTGGGGGACCCAGTACTTC
TRBJ2-1 TRBD2 TRBV6-5 once CASSYYPGASGPQFF TGTGCCAGCAGTTACTACCCTGGGGCTAGCGGGCCGCAGTTCTTC
TRBJ2-3 TRBD2 TRBV27 once CASSVGTSGSTTVDTQYF TGTGCCAGCAGTGTCGGGACTAGCGGATCCACCACGGTTGATACGCAGTATTTT
TRBJ2-5 NA TRBV5-4 NA CASSLSPSQETQYF TGTGCCAGCAGCTTGTCCCCTAGCCAAGAGACCCAGTACTTC
TRBJ2-7 TRBD1 TRBV10-3 few CAISLIGTGTYEQYF TGTGCCATCAGCCTAATTGGGACAGGAACCTACGAGCAGTACTTC
TRBJ2-3 NA TRBV18 NA CASSQEGTDTQYF TGTGCCAGCTCACAGGAGGGAACAGATACGCAGTATTTT
TRBJ2-1 NA TRBV7-9 NA CASSFYRYNEQFF TGTGCCAGCAGCTTTTACAGATACAATGAGCAGTTCTTC
TRBJ2-1 TRBD2 TRBV9 NA CASSVDLGTSNEQFF TGTGCCAGCAGCGTAGATCTCGGGACTAGCAATGAGCAGTTCTTC
TRBJ2-3 NA TRBV5-4 NA CASSLVGLSTDTQYF TGTGCCAGCAGCTTGGTTGGACTTAGCACAGATACGCAGTATTTT
TRBJ2-1 TRBD1 TRBV10-3 NA CAISGDRVTWSSYNEQFF TGTGCCATCAGTGGGGACAGGGTGACTTGGAGCTCCTACAATGAGCAGTTCTTC
TRBJ2-7 NA TRBV7-9 NA CASRSTGRYEQYF TGTGCCAGCAGGTCTACAGGGAGATACGAGCAGTACTTC
TRBJ2-3 TRBD2 TRBV4-1 NA CASSQGLAESTDTQYF TGCGCCAGCAGCCAAGGGCTAGCGGAGAGCACAGATACGCAGTATTTT
TRBJ2-1 NA TRBV11-3 NA CASSPGSYNEQFF TGTGCCAGCAGCCCCGGGTCCTACAATGAGCAGTTCTTC
TRBJ2-7 NA TRBV27 NA CASSFSGGGGSPGEQYF TGTGCCAGCAGTTTCTCTGGAGGGGGGGGCTCCCCGGGCGAGCAGTACTTC
TRBJ2-7 TRBD1 TRBV15 NA CATSGTGTGYEQYF TGTGCCACCAGCGGAACCGGGACAGGGTACGAGCAGTACTTC
TRBJ2-3 NA TRBV7-9 NA CASRSGTGVYTQYF TGTGCCAGCAGGAGCGGCACGGGAGTATATACGCAGTATTTT
TRBJ1-2 NA TRBV6-6 once CASSYSIWANYGYTF TGTGCCAGCAGTTACTCGATTTGGGCGAACTATGGCTACACCTTC
TRBJ2-7 NA TRBV7-8 NA CASSLADYYEQYF TGTGCCAGCAGCTTAGCTGACTACTACGAGCAGTACTTC
TRBJ1-5 TRBD1 TRBV7-9 NA CASSREGAAQPQHF TGTGCCAGCAGCCGAGAGGGGGCTGCTCAGCCCCAGCATTTT